The clone carrying this TCR beta chain has at least ten counts. Antigen: not known. These data come from a study of identical twins. Study-level points and caveats: Its conclusions, products of cross-sectional statistical analysis, did not come from following the same donors. Potential partial confounding of zero-insertion analyses by invariant MAIT and iNKT cells was noted.

Between the trimmed V and J ends, which lost 5 bases and 3 bases, there was a span of 17 bases. The germline CDR1 and CDR2 sequences are SGHTA and FQGNSA. The CDR3 has 15 amino acids. Template switching (which added a universal primer site) was used, and cDNA carried unique molecular identifiers. TCRdb fed the 5' RACE reads into MiXCR, producing one record per CDR3 protein. In the table there are some 1,700,000 distinct CDR3 sequences, under 35% of which are singletons. The sequencing sample was made of cord blood. This sequence joins TRBV7-2 and TRBJ2-7; D perhaps matches TRBD2 (5 bases). This clonotype originated in a newborn girl in good health. For the CDR3, the DNA is TGTGCCAGCAGCCCCTACGGAGGATACAACTACGAGCAGTACTTC. It is translated as CASSPYGGYNYEQYF.